A single sample is the source of the 19 T cell receptor beta chains below, sequenced in a study of CD8+ T cells in alopecia areata listed by TCRdb under 2018. Library preparation used the immunoSEQ multiplex PCR assay. RNA was extracted from all samples and reverse transcribed into cDNA, which served as template for TCR sequencing. TCRdb holds this immuneACCESS table with in-frame rearrangements only. Some clones are missing; in checked studies, unresolved V genes explain under half, and the rest has no known cause. Within this sample are roughly 200,000 clones, with roughly 50% of them counted one time only. Approximately 10% of the sample is taken by the ten largest. The sample's time point, from its label and the paper: roughly 24 weeks on oral tofacitinib. The sample's treatment or condition, from its label and the paper: oral pan-JAK inhibitor, 5-10 mg twice daily. This material consisted of CD8+ T cells sorted from blood, taken at week 24, from a patient treated with tofacitinib. Receptors originate from a human donor with alopecia areata.

The rearrangement joins TRBV19 to TRBJ1-1; D is undetermined. V was clipped by 5 bases and J by 3 bases, with 19 bases between them. Germline V gene lookup returns CDR1 LNHDA and CDR2 SQIVND (reference sequence). The CDR3 covers 16 residues. In DNA form, the CDR3 reads TGTGCCAGTAGTGCGAGGCCGACCCCGGGAGACACTGAAGCTTTCTTT. It specifies CASSARPTPGDTEAFF.

A single count supports this clone. V and J are TRBV4-3 and TRBJ2-1; 11 bases agree with TRBD1. This CDR3 is built from 15 residues. The germline V gene has CDR1 LGHNA and CDR2 YSLEER. J gave up 7 bases and V 6 bases, and 8 bases lay outside the gene matches. CDR3 sequence reads: CASSQDRGRSNEQFF. As DNA, the CDR3 is TGCGCCAGCAGTCAGGACAGGGGGCGTTCGAATGAGCAGTTCTTC.

Of note for this clone: A read error may account for a junction end that differs from germline. The J gene is TRBJ1-5, the V gene TRBV27; D is uncertain. CDR1 and CDR2 from the germline V gene are MNHEY and SMNVEV (reference sequence). This CDR3 spans 13 amino acids. CDR3 coding DNA: TGTGCCGGCAGTTTAGACGGAAATCAGCCCCAGCATTTT. Translated, it gives CAGSLDGNQPQHF.

The chain employs TRBV27 and TRBJ1-6, with unresolved D. Trimming shortened V by 5 bases and J by 10 bases, and 18 bases separated the two germline ends. Per the germline V gene, CDR1 is MNHEY and CDR2 is SMNVEV (reference sequence). This CDR3 comprises 15 residues. CDR3 protein: CASSPKAGGRSPLHF. The CDR3, as DNA: TGTGCCAGCAGTCCTAAGGCAGGTGGGAGATCACCCCTCCACTTT.

The chain uses TRBV25-1 and TRBJ1-1; 9 nucleotides agree with TRBD1. CDR1 is MGHDK and CDR2 is SYGVNS in the germline V gene. J gave up 6 bases and V 10 bases, and 3 bases lay outside the gene matches. The CDR3 has 11 residues. The chain's CDR3 is CAIRQGAEAFF. CDR3 sequence (DNA): TGTGCCATCCGACAGGGGGCTGAAGCTTTCTTT.

The chain combines TRBV6-6 with TRBJ2-7; D perhaps matches TRBD1 (5 bases). CDR1 and CDR2 from the germline V gene are MNHNY and SVGAGI (reference sequence). This CDR3 comprises 12 residues. V was shortened by 6 bases and J by 3 bases, with 9 bases between the two germline ends. Written as DNA, the CDR3 is TGTGCCAGCAGGGACACCTACTACGAGCAGTACTTC. Protein: CASRDTYYEQYF.

This clone was observed a few times. This sequence joins TRBV10-3 and TRBJ2-3, with D maybe TRBD1 (6 bases). Trimming took off 10 bases at V and 3 bases at J, with 8 bases between the two ends. Germline V gene lookup returns CDR1 ENHRY and CDR2 SYGVKD. This CDR3 region has 11 residues. In DNA, the CDR3 is TGTGCCACCAGGGGTACAGATACGCAGTATTTT. Residues: CATRGTDTQYF.

The V call is TRBV10-2, the J call TRBJ2-3; D is uncertain. The germline CDR1 and CDR2 sequences are WSHSY and SAAADI. This CDR3 is 13 amino acids long. Deletions cut 10 bases from V and 4 bases from J, with 15 bases between. The chain's CDR3 is CATRDGASDTQYF. CDR3 sequence (DNA): TGCGCCACCCGAGATGGAGCCTCAGATACGCAGTATTTT.

This clone was detected a few times. The V call is TRBV19, the J call TRBJ2-7; 8 bases agree with TRBD1. CDR1 is LNHDA and CDR2 is SQIVND in the germline V gene (reference sequence). Trimming at V came to 2 bases and at J to 5 bases, leaving 11 bases not matched to a gene. The length of the CDR3 is 16 residues. The CDR3 spells CASSISPDRVGDEQYF. As DNA, the CDR3 is TGTGCCAGTAGTATAAGCCCGGACAGGGTCGGCGACGAGCAGTACTTC.

The chain has TRBV4-1 and TRBJ1-6; 9 bases are a match to TRBD1. Losses at the gene ends were 5 bases for V and 6 bases for J; bases not matched to a gene: 5. CDR1 and CDR2 (germline): MGHRA, YSYEKL. The CDR3 extends over 15 amino acids. This CDR3 is CASSLQGAGNSPLHF. CDR3 bases: TGCGCCAGCAGCTTACAGGGGGCGGGTAATTCACCCCTCCACTTT.

This chain connects TRBV7-2 to TRBJ2-1, with D perhaps TRBD1 (6 bases). In germline, CDR1 is SGHTA, CDR2 FQGNSA. Trimming removed 4 bases at V and 7 bases at J, with 17 bases between. The CDR3 has 15 residues. The CDR3 sequence: CASSSSDSYPNEQFF. CDR3 coding DNA: TGTGCCAGCAGCTCCTCGGACAGCTACCCTAATGAGCAGTTCTTC. The entire variable domain, with the rest obtained from reference TRBV7-2 and TRBJ2-1, is as follows: GAGVSQSPSNKVTEKGKDVELRCDPISGHTALYWYRQSLGQGLEFLIYFQGNSAPDKSGLPSDRFSAERTGGSVSTLTIQRTQQEDSAVYLCASSSSDSYPNEQFFGPGTRLTVL.

The rearrangement links TRBV7-9 to TRBJ1-1; D perhaps matches TRBD1 (5 bases). CDR1 and CDR2 from the germline V gene are SEHNR and FQNEAQ (reference sequence). The length of the CDR3 is 13 residues. With 10 bases removed from V and 11 bases from J, the gap between germline ends came to 23 bases. The CDR3, as DNA: TGTGCCACCCGGGGCCAGGGAGGGGAGGAGGCTTTCTTT. Residues: CATRGQGGEEAFF.

The chain is built from TRBV5-6 and TRBJ2-5; 8 nucleotides line up with TRBD1. The CDR3 runs 13 residues. Trimming cost V 4 bases and J 3 bases; bases outside gene matches: 2. Germline V CDR1 and CDR2: SGHDT, YYEEEE. The CDR3 region has the DNA TGTGCCAGCAGCCGGGGACAGGAAGAGACCCAGTACTTC. Translated: CASSRGQEETQYF. Supplemented by reference TRBV5-6 and TRBJ2-5, the full variable domain reads DAGVTQSPTHLIKTRGQQVTLRCSPKSGHDTVSWYQQALGQGPQFIFQYYEEEERQRGNFPDRFSGHQFPNYSSELNVNALLLGDSALYLCASSRGQEETQYFGPGTRLLVL.

This chain joins TRBV9 and TRBJ2-3; 12 bases align to TRBD1. The CDR3 extends over 16 amino acids. V shed 3 bases, J shed 5 bases, and the junction held 7 bases outside the gene matches. Germline V lookup: CDR1 SGDLS, CDR2 YYNGEE. The CDR3, as DNA: TGTGCCAGCAGCGGCCCGGGACAGGGGGCGAGAGATACGCAGTATTTT. Amino acids: CASSGPGQGARDTQYF.

V is TRBV13 and J is TRBJ1-1; no definite D call. CDR1 and CDR2 (germline): PRHDT, FYEKMQ (reference sequence). The CDR3 runs to 14 residues. The ends were cut back, 5 bases at V and 1 base at J, with 11 bases in the middle. CDR3 amino acids: CASSPGIRNTEAFF. CDR3 nucleotide sequence: TGTGCCAGCAGCCCCGGGATACGGAACACTGAAGCTTTCTTT.

This clone was detected only a few times. The chain combines TRBV30 with TRBJ1-1; D might be TRBD1 (6 bases). Germline CDR1 is GTSNPN and CDR2 is SVGIG (reference sequence). V was pared by 4 bases and J by 1 base, with 7 bases between. The CDR3 loop spans 12 amino acids. The CDR3: CAWTDRNTEAFF. The CDR3, as DNA: TGTGCCTGGACGGACAGGAACACTGAAGCTTTCTTT.

This chain connects TRBV27 to TRBJ1-2; 7 bases align to TRBD1. CDR1 is MNHEY, CDR2 SMNVEV, per germline (reference sequence). J was trimmed by 7 bases and V by 6 bases; bases with no gene match: 8. CDR3 length: 13 amino acids. The CDR3 sequence: CASRQGSYSGYTF. The CDR3 DNA reads TGTGCCAGCAGACAGGGGAGTTACTCTGGCTACACCTTC.

This clone showed up just once. The gene calls are TRBV29-1 and TRBJ1-5, with D uncertain. Trimming took 6 bases from V and 2 from J, leaving 8 bases between them. Germline-derived CDR1 and CDR2 are SQVTM and ANQGSEA. The CDR3 has 12 residues. The CDR3 DNA follows: TGCAGCGTCGGGTCGGGCAATCAGCCCCAGCATTTT. Amino acid sequence: CSVGSGNQPQHF.

The genes are TRBV25-1 and TRBJ1-5, with 7 bases matching TRBD1. J lost 5 bases, V lost 1 base, and 2 bases had no gene match. Germline CDR1 reads MGHDK; CDR2 reads SYGVNS. The CDR3 sequence is 14 residues long. The CDR3 protein is CASSEWDSDQPQHF. In DNA form, the CDR3 reads TGTGCCAGCAGTGAATGGGACAGCGATCAGCCCCAGCATTTT.